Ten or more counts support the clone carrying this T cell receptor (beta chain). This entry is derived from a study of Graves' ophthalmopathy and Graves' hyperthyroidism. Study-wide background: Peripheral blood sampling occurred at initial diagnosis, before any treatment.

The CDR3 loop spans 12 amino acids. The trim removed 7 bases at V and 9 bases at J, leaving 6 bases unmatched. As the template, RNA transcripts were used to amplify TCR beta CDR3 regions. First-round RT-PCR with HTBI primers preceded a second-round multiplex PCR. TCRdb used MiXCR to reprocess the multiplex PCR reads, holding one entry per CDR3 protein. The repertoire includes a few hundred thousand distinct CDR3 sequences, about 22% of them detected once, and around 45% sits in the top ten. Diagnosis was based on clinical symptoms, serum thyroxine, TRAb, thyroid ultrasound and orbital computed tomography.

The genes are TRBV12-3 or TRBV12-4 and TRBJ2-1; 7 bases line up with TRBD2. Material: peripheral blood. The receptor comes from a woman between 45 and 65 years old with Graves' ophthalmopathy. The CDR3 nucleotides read TGTGCCAGCACCCTGGGGGGGTCTGAGCAGTTCTTC. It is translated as CASTLGGSEQFF.